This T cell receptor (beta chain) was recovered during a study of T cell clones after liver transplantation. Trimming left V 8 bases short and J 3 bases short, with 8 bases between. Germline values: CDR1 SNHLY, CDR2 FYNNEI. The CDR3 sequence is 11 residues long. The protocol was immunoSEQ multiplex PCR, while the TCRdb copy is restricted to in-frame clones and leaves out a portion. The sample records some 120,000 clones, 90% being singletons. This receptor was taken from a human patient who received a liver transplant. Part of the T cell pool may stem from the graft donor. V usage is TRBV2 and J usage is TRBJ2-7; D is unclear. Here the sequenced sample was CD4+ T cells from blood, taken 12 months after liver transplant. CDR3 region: CASLTLYEQYF. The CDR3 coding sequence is TGTGCCAGCCTAACCCTCTACGAGCAGTACTTC.